This T cell receptor (beta chain) was observed in a study of cytomegalovirus exposure and HLA in healthy donors. The study's findings and limits: Reportedly, a later analysis found an Asian-associated ancestry cluster had fewer N-insertions than the roughly 700-donor mean. Data from an earlier analysis indicated that most TCR beta V segments were productive either about 90% or about 30% of the time. Later on, an analysis found that several of the most significant clusters appeared to be linked to common viral pathogens, which included parvovirus B19.

Amplification used 60 Vbeta primers and 13 Jbeta primers. Original handling: An analysis performed later counted about 80 million unique TCR beta chains (around 11 million of them shared). The protocol was immunoSEQ multiplex PCR, while the TCRdb copy is restricted to in-frame clones and leaves out a portion. V and J calls plus clone size are reproduced from that table; the DNA served to infer D and trimming. The sample carries about 130,000 clones, about 80% recorded once. Germline values: CDR1 SGHDN, CDR2 FVKESK. The CDR3 runs 15 residues. Trimming shortened V by 4 bases and J by 4 bases, and 16 bases separated the two germline ends. In the case of this clone: Its antigen remains unknown.

This rearrangement joins TRBV14 to TRBJ1-1; tentative D call: TRBD1 (5 bases). Input material: PBMCs. This clonotype originated in a male donor in good health and CMV-seronegative. The CDR3 region is CASSPIGGSGTEAFF. DNA of the CDR3: TGTGCCAGCAGCCCGATCGGGGGGTCAGGCACTGAAGCTTTCTTT.